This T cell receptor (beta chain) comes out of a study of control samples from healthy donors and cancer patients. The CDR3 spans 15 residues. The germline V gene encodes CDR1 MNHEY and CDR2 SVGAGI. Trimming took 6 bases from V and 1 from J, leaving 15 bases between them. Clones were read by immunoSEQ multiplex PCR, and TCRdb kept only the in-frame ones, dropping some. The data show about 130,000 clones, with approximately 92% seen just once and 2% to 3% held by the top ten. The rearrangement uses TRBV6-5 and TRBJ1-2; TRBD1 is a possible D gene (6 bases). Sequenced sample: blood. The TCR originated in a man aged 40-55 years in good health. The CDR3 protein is CASSFSGARNYGYTF. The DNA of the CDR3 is TGTGCCAGCAGCTTCTCAGGGGCCCGTAACTATGGCTACACCTTC.